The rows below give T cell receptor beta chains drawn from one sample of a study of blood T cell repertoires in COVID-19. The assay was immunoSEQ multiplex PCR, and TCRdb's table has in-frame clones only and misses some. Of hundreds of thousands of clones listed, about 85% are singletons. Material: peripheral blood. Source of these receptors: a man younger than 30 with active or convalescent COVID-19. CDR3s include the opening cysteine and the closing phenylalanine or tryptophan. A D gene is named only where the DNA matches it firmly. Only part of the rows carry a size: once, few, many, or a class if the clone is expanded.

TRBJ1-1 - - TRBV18 CASSPSKSTEAFF TGTGCCAGCTCACCATCTAAGAGCACTGAAGCTTTCTTT
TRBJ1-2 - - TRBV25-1 CASSPNLYNYGYTF TGTGCCAGCAGCCCTAATCTATATAACTATGGCTACACCTTC
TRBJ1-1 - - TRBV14 CASRSGVNTEAFF TGTGCCAGCAGGTCCGGGGTAAACACTGAAGCTTTCTTT
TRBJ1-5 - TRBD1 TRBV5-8 CASSLGQGFQPQHF TGTGCCAGCAGCTTGGGACAGGGGTTTCAGCCCCAGCATTTT
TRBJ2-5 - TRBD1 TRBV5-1 CASSSWDRESETQYF TGCGCCAGCAGCTCGTGGGACAGGGAGTCGGAGACCCAGTACTTC
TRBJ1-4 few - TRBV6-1 CASSDNSGALNEKLFF TGTGCCAGCAGTGATAACTCAGGGGCCCTAAATGAAAAACTGTTTTTT
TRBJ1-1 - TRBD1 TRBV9 CASTPGQWMNTEAFF TGTGCCAGCACACCGGGACAGTGGATGAACACTGAAGCTTTCTTT
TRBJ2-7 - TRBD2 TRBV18 CASSPRPFYLAGTYEQYF TGTGCCAGCTCACCCCGCCCTTTTTACCTAGCGGGAACCTACGAGCAGTACTTC
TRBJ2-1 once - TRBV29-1 CSVEEGQRNLNEQFF TGCAGCGTTGAAGAAGGCCAGCGGAACCTCAATGAGCAGTTCTTC
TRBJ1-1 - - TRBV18 CASGPGTEAFF TGTGCCAGCGGGCCTGGCACTGAAGCTTTCTTT
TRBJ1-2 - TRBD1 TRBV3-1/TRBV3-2 CASSQVGGQVGYTF TGTGCCAGCAGCCAAGTGGGGGGACAGGTTGGCTACACCTTC
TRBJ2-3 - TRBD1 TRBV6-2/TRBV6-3 CASSGQGASDTQYF TGTGCCAGCAGTGGACAGGGGGCATCAGATACGCAGTATTTT
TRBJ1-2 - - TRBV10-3 CAISESGGANYGYTF TGTGCCATCAGTGAGTCGGGGGGGGCTAACTATGGCTACACCTTC
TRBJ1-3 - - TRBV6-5 CASTSTGFAGNTIYF TGTGCCAGTACATCCACAGGGTTTGCCGGAAACACCATATATTTT
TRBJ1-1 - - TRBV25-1 CASDAGVNTEAFF TGTGCCAGCGACGCGGGAGTGAACACTGAAGCTTTCTTT
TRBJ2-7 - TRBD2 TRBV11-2 CASSLPRGAGEQYF TGTGCCAGCAGCTTACCGCGGGGGGCCGGGGAGCAGTACTTC
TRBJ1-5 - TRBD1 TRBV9 CASSPGQGTQPQHF TGTGCCAGCAGCCCGGGACAGGGGACTCAGCCCCAGCATTTT
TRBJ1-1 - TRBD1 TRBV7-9 CASSLRQGVNTEAFF TGTGCCAGCAGCTTACGGCAGGGGGTGAACACTGAAGCTTTCTTT
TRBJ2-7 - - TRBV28 CASSFGDKRGSVEQYF TGTGCCAGCAGTTTCGGGGACAAAAGGGGGAGTGTGGAGCAGTACTTC
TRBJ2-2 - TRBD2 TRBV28 CASSLRAGMNTGELFF TGTGCCAGCAGTTTAAGAGCGGGGATGAACACCGGGGAGCTGTTTTTT
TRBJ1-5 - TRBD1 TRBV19 CASSITGVPGNQPQHF TGTGCCAGTAGTATCACAGGGGTCCCGGGTAATCAGCCCCAGCATTTT
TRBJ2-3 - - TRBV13 CASSLKRGDTQYF TGTGCCAGCAGCTTAAAAAGGGGAGATACGCAGTATTTT
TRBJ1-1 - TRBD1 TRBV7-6 CASSLVGTGRTHDPEGEAFF TGTGCCAGCAGCTTAGTGGGGACAGGGCGAACCCATGATCCGGAAGGAGAAGCTTTCTTT
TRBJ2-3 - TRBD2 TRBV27 CATRLSGPTDTQYF TGTGCCACCCGCCTTAGCGGGCCCACAGATACGCAGTATTTT
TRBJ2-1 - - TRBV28 CASSSNRDFQYPTPFF TGTGCCAGCAGTTCCAACCGTGACTTTCAGTACCCGACCCCCTTCTTC
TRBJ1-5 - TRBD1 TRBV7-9 CASSFGGTVRSNQPQHF TGTGCCAGCAGCTTCGGAGGGACAGTAAGGAGCAATCAGCCCCAGCATTTT
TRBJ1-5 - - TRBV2 CASSVTRDFQPQHF TGTGCCAGCAGTGTTACTAGGGACTTTCAGCCCCAGCATTTT
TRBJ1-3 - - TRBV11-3 CASSQGGRASGNTIYF TGTGCCAGCAGTCAAGGAGGACGAGCCTCTGGAAACACCATATATTTT
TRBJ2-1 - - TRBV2 CASSTTLYNEQFF TGTGCCAGCAGTACTACACTGTACAATGAGCAGTTCTTC
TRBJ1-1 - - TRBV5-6 CASSLVFLAGEAFF TGTGCCAGCAGCTTGGTATTCCTGGCGGGTGAAGCTTTCTTT
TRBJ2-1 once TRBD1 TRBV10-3 CATRGQAGNEQFF TGTGCCACCAGGGGACAGGCCGGCAATGAGCAGTTCTTC
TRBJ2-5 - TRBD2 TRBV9 CASSVRQRDATQYF TGTGCCAGCAGCGTTAGGCAGCGGGATGCGACCCAGTACTTC
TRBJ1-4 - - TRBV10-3 CAISESSRGRSGNEKLFF TGTGCCATCAGTGAGTCGAGCAGGGGAAGGTCCGGTAATGAAAAACTGTTTTTT
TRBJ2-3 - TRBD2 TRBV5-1 CASSQGLAGPTDTQYF TGCGCCAGCAGCCAGGGACTAGCGGGACCCACAGATACGCAGTATTTT
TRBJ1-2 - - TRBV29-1 CSIQVTLDYGYTF TGCAGCATACAGGTGACTCTGGACTATGGCTACACCTTC
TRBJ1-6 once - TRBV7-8 CASSLPLRGSPLHF TGTGCCAGCAGCTTACCATTAAGGGGTTCACCCCTCCACTTT
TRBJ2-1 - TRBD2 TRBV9 CASSVLGLAAATEQFF TGTGCCAGCAGCGTACTGGGACTAGCGGCCGCTACTGAGCAGTTCTTC
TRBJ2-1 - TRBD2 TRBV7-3 CASTLAGGSNEQFF TGTGCCAGCACCCTTGCGGGAGGAAGCAATGAGCAGTTCTTC
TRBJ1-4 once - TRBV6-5 CASSYSRGINEKLFF TGTGCCAGCAGTTACTCGCGGGGAATTAATGAAAAACTGTTTTTT
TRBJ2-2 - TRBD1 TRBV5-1 CASRTGTGDTGELFF TGCGCCAGCAGGACCGGGACAGGGGACACCGGGGAGCTGTTTTTT
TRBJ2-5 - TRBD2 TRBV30 CAWEEPGLAGGYQETQYF TGTGCCTGGGAAGAGCCGGGACTAGCGGGAGGCTACCAAGAGACCCAGTACTTC
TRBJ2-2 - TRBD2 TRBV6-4 CASSDLFRTGRLAGEVTGELFF TGTGCCAGCAGTGACTTATTCAGGACAGGGAGACTAGCGGGAGAGGTGACCGGGGAGCTGTTTTTT
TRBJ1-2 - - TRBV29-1 CSVLESPGVRGYTF TGCAGCGTCCTGGAGAGCCCCGGAGTTAGAGGCTACACCTTC
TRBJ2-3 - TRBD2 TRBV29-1 CSVTSGRDTQYF TGCAGCGTTACTAGCGGGAGAGATACGCAGTATTTT
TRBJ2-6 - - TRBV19 CASSRSSGANVLTF TGTGCCAGTTCGAGGTCCTCTGGGGCCAACGTCCTGACTTTC